This is a list of T cell receptor beta chains from one sample in a study of type 1 regulatory T cells. TCRdb re-called the reads with MiXCR, one entry per CDR3 protein. The sample yields about 71,000 distinct CDR3 sequences, about a fifth seen once. These receptors lack a known antigen. Input material: cultured type 1 regulatory T (Tr1) cells, either the whole culture or a sorted fraction (not recorded which). The receptor set was obtained from a human donor in good health. CDR3s include the opening cysteine and the closing phenylalanine or tryptophan. The D gene is left open where the match is weak. Only some rows state a clone size, as once, few, many or a class for expanded clones.

DNA | CDR3 | J | length | size | D | V
TGCAGTGCACTGCGACGGGGCGTCCTAGACGAGCAGTACTTC | CSALRRGVLDEQYF | TRBJ2-7 | 14 | few | . | TRBV20-1
TGTGCCAGCAGCGTAGAGCCCACGGGGGGGATCTACGAGCAGTACTTC | CASSVEPTGGIYEQYF | TRBJ2-7 | 16 | few | TRBD2 | TRBV9
TGCAGTGCTAGGGGGAGCGGCCACACAGATACGCAGTATTTT | CSARGSGHTDTQYF | TRBJ2-3 | 14 | few | . | TRBV20-1
TGTGCCAGCAGTGTCGACAGGTGGAATCAGCCCCAGCATTTT | CASSVDRWNQPQHF | TRBJ1-5 | 14 | few | . | TRBV6-1
TGTGCCAGCAGTCCCGGGTATGGCTACACCTTC | CASSPGYGYTF | TRBJ1-2 | 11 | . | . | TRBV12-3/TRBV12-4
TGTGCCATCAGGACCGGGAGAGCTGGAGAGACCCAGTACTTC | CAIRTGRAGETQYF | TRBJ2-5 | 14 | . | . | TRBV2
TGTGCCAGCAGTTCGGTGGGGGGAAAGCAGTTCTTC | CASSSVGGKQFF | TRBJ2-1 | 12 | . | . | TRBV27
TGTGCCAGCAGTTTGGGGACAGGGGTCGGTAAACTGTTTTTT | CASSLGTGVGKLFF | TRBJ1-4 | 14 | . | TRBD1 | TRBV12-3/TRBV12-4
TGTGCCAGCTCACCAAGGAGCGGGACTCGTACCGGGGAGCTGTTTTTT | CASSPRSGTRTGELFF | TRBJ2-2 | 16 | . | TRBD2 | TRBV18
TGCAGTGCTAGAACGGCCAGCGGTGTCTCCTACGAGCAGTACTTC | CSARTASGVSYEQYF | TRBJ2-7 | 15 | . | . | TRBV20-1
TGTGCCTCCCTAGACAGTTTCTCCTACGAGCAGTACTTC | CASLDSFSYEQYF | TRBJ2-7 | 13 | . | . | TRBV30
TGTGCCAGCAGTTTCTACTCGTCAAGCTCCTACGAGCAGTACTTC | CASSFYSSSSYEQYF | TRBJ2-7 | 15 | few | . | TRBV27
TGTGCCAGCTCACCACCCCAAGGTACTCACAACGCAGCTTTCTTT | CASSPPQGTHNAAFF | TRBJ1-1 | 15 | few | . | TRBV18
TGTGCCAGCAGTGGAGCAACAAACGAGCAGTACTTC | CASSGATNEQYF | TRBJ2-7 | 12 | . | . | TRBV6-1
TGTGCCAGCAGCCTGGGGACCTACGAGCAGTACTTC | CASSLGTYEQYF | TRBJ2-7 | 12 | . | . | TRBV7-8
TGTGCCAGCAGCGAGTACGGGGCGGGAGCCTACAATGAGCAGTTCTTC | CASSEYGAGAYNEQFF | TRBJ2-1 | 16 | . | TRBD2 | TRBV7-2
TGCAGTGCCTACAGGGGGGGCAATCAGCCCCAGCATTTT | CSAYRGGNQPQHF | TRBJ1-5 | 13 | few | TRBD1 | TRBV20-1
TGTGCCTGGAGTGACTTAGCGGTTATTTACGAGCAGTACTTC | CAWSDLAVIYEQYF | TRBJ2-7 | 14 | few | . | TRBV30
TGCAGTGCGGGGGGGACAAACTCTGGAAACACCATATATTTT | CSAGGTNSGNTIYF | TRBJ1-3 | 14 | . | . | TRBV20-1
TGTGCCTGGAGCCGGGACAGGTACGAGCAGTACTTC | CAWSRDRYEQYF | TRBJ2-7 | 12 | . | TRBD1 | TRBV30
TGTGCCAGCACCCAAAATGCAGATACGCAGTATTTT | CASTQNADTQYF | TRBJ2-3 | 12 | few | . | TRBV12-3/TRBV12-4
TGTGCCAGCAGCTCACAGGGGGTTGACACTGAAGCTTTCTTT | CASSSQGVDTEAFF | TRBJ1-1 | 14 | once | TRBD1 | TRBV15
TGTGCCAGCAGTTTAGGGGGCGGGAGGGCCGCAGATACGCAGTATTTT | CASSLGGGRAADTQYF | TRBJ2-3 | 16 | . | TRBD2 | TRBV12-3/TRBV12-4
TGTGCCAGCAGTCCTCGGGAGACCCAGTACTTC | CASSPRETQYF | TRBJ2-5 | 11 | . | . | TRBV6-2/TRBV6-3
TGCGCCAGCAGCTTGGCACCCAACTCCTACGAGCAGTACTTC | CASSLAPNSYEQYF | TRBJ2-7 | 14 | . | . | TRBV5-1
TGTGCCAGCTCACCGAACCAGAAAGAGACCCAGTACTTC | CASSPNQKETQYF | TRBJ2-5 | 13 | few | . | TRBV18
TGTGCCAGCAGTTACCAGGGTGCCTCTGGGGCCAACGTCCTGACTTTC | CASSYQGASGANVLTF | TRBJ2-6 | 16 | few | . | TRBV6-6
TGTGCCAGCAGCCTCTCCGGGACTAGCGGATACAATGAGCAGTTCTTC | CASSLSGTSGYNEQFF | TRBJ2-1 | 16 | few | TRBD2 | TRBV7-3
TGTGCCAGCACTTTGGACGGGGGTAACACTGAAGCTTTCTTT | CASTLDGGNTEAFF | TRBJ1-1 | 14 | . | . | TRBV6-2/TRBV6-3
TGTGCCAGCAGCTCACGCGGAACCCCCTACAATGAGCAGTTCTTC | CASSSRGTPYNEQFF | TRBJ2-1 | 15 | few | . | TRBV7-9
TGTGCCAGCAGTGATTCAGCTAGCGGGTACAATGAGCAGTTCTTC | CASSDSASGYNEQFF | TRBJ2-1 | 15 | once | TRBD2 | TRBV6-4
TGTGCCAGCAGCCGGCAGGCGGAGCAGTTCTTC | CASSRQAEQFF | TRBJ2-1 | 11 | few | . | TRBV5-6
TGTGCCAGCATCTCGGGTCAGTGGACCGGGGAGCTGTTTTTT | CASISGQWTGELFF | TRBJ2-2 | 14 | . | . | TRBV6-2/TRBV6-3
TGTGCCAGCAGCTTAGTAGCGGTCCTGACTAGCACAGATACGCAGTATTTT | CASSLVAVLTSTDTQYF | TRBJ2-3 | 17 | few | . | TRBV11-2
TGTGCCAGCAGCCGTTCAAACACAGATACGCAGTATTTT | CASSRSNTDTQYF | TRBJ2-3 | 13 | . | . | TRBV6-2/TRBV6-3
TGTGCCATCAGTAGACTAGCGGGATATGAGCAGTACTTC | CAISRLAGYEQYF | TRBJ2-7 | 13 | few | TRBD2 | TRBV10-3
TGCGCCAGCAGCTACTTCCCGGGAGGGACAGATACGCAGTATTTT | CASSYFPGGTDTQYF | TRBJ2-3 | 15 | . | TRBD2 | TRBV5-1
TGTGCCAGCAGCCGGGACCAAGAGACCCAGTACTTC | CASSRDQETQYF | TRBJ2-5 | 12 | many | . | TRBV19
TGCGCCAGCAGCTTGGTTGCTAGCGGGTACCAAGAGACCCAGTACTTC | CASSLVASGYQETQYF | TRBJ2-5 | 16 | few | TRBD2 | TRBV5-1
TGTGCCAGCAGCCAGGGACTAGCGGGAGTCGAGGAGCAGTACTTC | CASSQGLAGVEEQYF | TRBJ2-7 | 15 | . | TRBD2 | TRBV3-1
TGTGCCAGCAGTTCCGGAGACCTTACACCCCTCCACTTT | CASSSGDLTPLHF | TRBJ1-6 | 13 | few | . | TRBV12-3/TRBV12-4
TGTGCAAGTCGCCCCGCGTGGGGGAGGGTCTCCTACGAGCAGTACTTC | CASRPAWGRVSYEQYF | TRBJ2-7 | 16 | . | . | TRBV12-2
TGTGCCAGCAGCCAAGATGTCCGGGAGACCCAGTACTTC | CASSQDVRETQYF | TRBJ2-5 | 13 | few | . | TRBV4-2
TGCGCCAGCAGCTTTGGACAGGGGGCGTTTGAAGCTTTCTTT | CASSFGQGAFEAFF | TRBJ1-1 | 14 | many | TRBD1 | TRBV5-1
TGTGCAAGCAGCCCGGGCCAAGGGACTGGGGCCAACGTCCTGACTTTC | CASSPGQGTGANVLTF | TRBJ2-6 | 16 | . | . | TRBV7-9
TGTGCCAGCAGTTTTATACGAGGTGGCGAGCAGCACTTC | CASSFIRGGEQHF | TRBJ2-7 | 13 | . | . | TRBV28
TGCGCCAGCAGCTTGGGGGCCCGAAAAAACTACAATGAGCAGTTCTTC | CASSLGARKNYNEQFF | TRBJ2-1 | 16 | medium-sized | . | TRBV5-1
TGTGCCAGCAGCGGCATGAGGACTAGCGGAGGAGAGACCCAGTACTTC | CASSGMRTSGGETQYF | TRBJ2-5 | 16 | . | TRBD2 | TRBV11-1
TGTGCCAGCAGCTGGACCACAGATACGCAGTATTTT | CASSWTTDTQYF | TRBJ2-3 | 12 | few | . | TRBV7-2
TGTGCCTGGGAACGCGACGTTATCTATGGCTACACCTTC | CAWERDVIYGYTF | TRBJ1-2 | 13 | . | . | TRBV30
TGTGCCAGCAGCACCTACTACGAGCAGTACTTC | CASSTYYEQYF | TRBJ2-7 | 11 | . | . | TRBV13
TGCAGTGCGGAGGCGGCAGATACGCAGTATTTT | CSAEAADTQYF | TRBJ2-3 | 11 | few | . | TRBV20-1
TGTGCCAGCAGTTTCAGAGGAAGCGGCTACACCTTC | CASSFRGSGYTF | TRBJ1-2 | 12 | . | . | TRBV12-3/TRBV12-4
TGTGCCAGTAGTCGGGACTTTTCCACAGATACGCAGTATTTT | CASSRDFSTDTQYF | TRBJ2-3 | 14 | few | . | TRBV19